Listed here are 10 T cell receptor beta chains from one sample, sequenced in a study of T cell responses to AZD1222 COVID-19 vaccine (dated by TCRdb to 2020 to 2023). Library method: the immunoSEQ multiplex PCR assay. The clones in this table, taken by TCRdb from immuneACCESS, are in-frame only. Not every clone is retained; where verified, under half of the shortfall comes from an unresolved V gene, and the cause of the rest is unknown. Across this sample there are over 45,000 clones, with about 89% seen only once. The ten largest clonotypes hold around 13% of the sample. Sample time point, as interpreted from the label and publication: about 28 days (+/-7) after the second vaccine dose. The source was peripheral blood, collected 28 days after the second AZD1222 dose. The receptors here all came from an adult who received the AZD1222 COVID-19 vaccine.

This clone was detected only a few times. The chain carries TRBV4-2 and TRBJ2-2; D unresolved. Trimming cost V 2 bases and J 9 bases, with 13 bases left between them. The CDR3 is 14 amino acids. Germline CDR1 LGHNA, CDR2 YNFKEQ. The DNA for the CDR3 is TGTGCCAGCAGCCAACAAAACGGACCTTGGGAGCTGTTTTTT. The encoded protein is CASSQQNGPWELFF.

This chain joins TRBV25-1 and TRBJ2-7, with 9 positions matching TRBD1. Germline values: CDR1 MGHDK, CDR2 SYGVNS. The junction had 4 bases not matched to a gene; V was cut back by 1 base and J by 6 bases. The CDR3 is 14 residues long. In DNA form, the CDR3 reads TGTGCCAGCAGTGAATTCACAGGGGGCAGCGAGCAGTACTTC. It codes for CASSEFTGGSEQYF.

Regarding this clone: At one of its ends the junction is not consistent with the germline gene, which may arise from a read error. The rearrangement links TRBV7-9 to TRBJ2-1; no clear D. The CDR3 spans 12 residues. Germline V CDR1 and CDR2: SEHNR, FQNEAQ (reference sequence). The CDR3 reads CASSLEASSSLF. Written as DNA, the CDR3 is TGTGCCAGCAGCTTAGAAGCGTCAAGCTCGCTCTTC.

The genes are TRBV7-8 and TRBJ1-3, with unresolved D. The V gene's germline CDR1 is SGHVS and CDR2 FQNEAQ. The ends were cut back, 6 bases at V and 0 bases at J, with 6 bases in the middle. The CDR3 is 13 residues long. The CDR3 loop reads CASRGISGNTIYF. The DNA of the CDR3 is TGTGCCAGCAGAGGGATCTCTGGAAACACCATATATTTT. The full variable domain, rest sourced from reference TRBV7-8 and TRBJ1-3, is GAGVSQSPRYKVAKRGQDVALRCDPISGHVSLFWYQQALGQGPEFLTYFQNEAQLDKSGLPSDRFFAERPEGSVSTLKIQRTQQEDSAVYLCASRGISGNTIYFGEGSWLTVV.

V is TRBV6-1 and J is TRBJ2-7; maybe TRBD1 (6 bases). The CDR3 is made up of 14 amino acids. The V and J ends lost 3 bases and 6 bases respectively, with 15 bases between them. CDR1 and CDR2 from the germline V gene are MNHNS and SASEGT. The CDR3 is CASSDRGTWGEQYF. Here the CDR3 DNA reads TGTGCCAGCAGTGACAGGGGAACCTGGGGCGAGCAGTACTTC.

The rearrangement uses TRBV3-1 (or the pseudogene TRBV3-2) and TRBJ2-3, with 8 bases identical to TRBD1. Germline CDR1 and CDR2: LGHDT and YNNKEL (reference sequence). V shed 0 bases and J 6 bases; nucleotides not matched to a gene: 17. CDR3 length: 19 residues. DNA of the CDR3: TGTGCCAGCAGCCAAGATTGGCGGACAGGGACAGTTCGGGTGGATACGCAGTATTTT. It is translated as CASSQDWRTGTVRVDTQYF.

The CDR3 sequence is CASFNLGGSGNTIYF. DNA for the CDR3: TGTGCCAGCTTTAATTTGGGGGGCTCTGGAAACACCATATATTTT. The chain uses TRBV28 and TRBJ1-3, with D possibly TRBD1 on 5 matching bases. Trimming took 8 bases from V and 0 from J, leaving 14 bases between them. Germline V gene lookup returns CDR1 MDHEN and CDR2 SYDVKM. The CDR3 totals 15 residues.

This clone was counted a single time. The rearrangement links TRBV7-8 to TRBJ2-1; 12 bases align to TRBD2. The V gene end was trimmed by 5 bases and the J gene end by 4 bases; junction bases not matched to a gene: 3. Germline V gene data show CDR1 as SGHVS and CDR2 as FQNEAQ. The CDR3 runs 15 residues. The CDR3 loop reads CASSETSGGYNEQFF. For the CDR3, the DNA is TGTGCCAGCAGCGAAACTAGCGGGGGGTACAATGAGCAGTTCTTC. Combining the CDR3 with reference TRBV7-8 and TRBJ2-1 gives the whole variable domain GAGVSQSPRYKVAKRGQDVALRCDPISGHVSLFWYQQALGQGPEFLTYFQNEAQLDKSGLPSDRFFAERPEGSVSTLKIQRTQQEDSAVYLCASSETSGGYNEQFFGPGTRLTVL.

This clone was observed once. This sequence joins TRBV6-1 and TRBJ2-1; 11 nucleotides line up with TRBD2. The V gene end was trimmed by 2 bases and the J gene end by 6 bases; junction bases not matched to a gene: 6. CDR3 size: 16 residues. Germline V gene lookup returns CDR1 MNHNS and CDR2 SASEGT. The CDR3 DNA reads TGTGCCAGCAGTGAACGCACTAGCGGGAGCCCCAATGAGCAGTTCTTC. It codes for CASSERTSGSPNEQFF.

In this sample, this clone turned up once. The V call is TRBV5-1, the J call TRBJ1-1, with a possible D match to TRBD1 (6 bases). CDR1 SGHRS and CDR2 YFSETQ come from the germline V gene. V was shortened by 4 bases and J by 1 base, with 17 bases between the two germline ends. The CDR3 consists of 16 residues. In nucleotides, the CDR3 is TGCGCCAGCAGCCCTATACCCGACAGGAGGAACACTGAAGCTTTCTTT. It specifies CASSPIPDRRNTEAFF. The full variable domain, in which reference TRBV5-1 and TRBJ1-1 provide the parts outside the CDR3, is KAGVTQTPRYLIKTRGQQVTLSCSPISGHRSVSWYQQTPGQGLQFLFEYFSETQRNKGNFPGRFSGRQFSNSRSEMNVSTLELGDSALYLCASSPIPDRRNTEAFFGQGTRLTVV.